There are many counts of the clone carrying this T cell receptor (beta chain). Its antigen is still unknown. The CDR3 has 14 amino acids. CDR1 and CDR2 (germline): SQVTM, ANQGSEA. The V and J ends lost 7 bases and 5 bases respectively, with 18 bases between them. TCRB transcripts that were expressed got sequenced, as all of the isolated RNA had been reverse transcribed. Some clones are missing from TCRdb's copy, which holds only in-frame ones; the method was immunoSEQ multiplex PCR. The sample consists of some 150,000 clones, about 9.2% of them appearing once. The data are from a study of beta chain features in type 1 diabetes. Whole-study findings and limits: PCR may have favored shorter templates equally in patients and controls.

This clonotype was sampled from a man aged 18 to 29 in good health. The sequencing sample was made of central memory CD4+ T cells from blood. The genes are TRBV29-1 and TRBJ1-5; a weak D match, TRBD1 (6 bases). The CDR3, as DNA: TGCAGCGCTTCAGGGGAGAACAGAGATCAGCCCCAGCATTTT. Residues: CSASGENRDQPQHF.